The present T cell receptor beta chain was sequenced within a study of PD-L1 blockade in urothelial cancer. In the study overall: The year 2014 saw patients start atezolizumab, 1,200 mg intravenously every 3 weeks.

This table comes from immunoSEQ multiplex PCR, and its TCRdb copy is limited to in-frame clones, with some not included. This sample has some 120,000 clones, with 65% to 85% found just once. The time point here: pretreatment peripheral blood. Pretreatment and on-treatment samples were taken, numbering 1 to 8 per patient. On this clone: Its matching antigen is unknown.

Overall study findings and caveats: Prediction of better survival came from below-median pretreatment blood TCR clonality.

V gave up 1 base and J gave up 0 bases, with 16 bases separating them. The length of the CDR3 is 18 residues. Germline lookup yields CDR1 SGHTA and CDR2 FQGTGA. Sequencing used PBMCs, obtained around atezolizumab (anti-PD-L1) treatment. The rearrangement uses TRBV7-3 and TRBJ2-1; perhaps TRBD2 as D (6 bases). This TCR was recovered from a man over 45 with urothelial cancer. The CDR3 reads CASSLSPTRESSYNEQFF. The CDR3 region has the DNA TGTGCCAGCAGCTTAAGCCCCACCCGGGAGAGCTCCTACAATGAGCAGTTCTTC.